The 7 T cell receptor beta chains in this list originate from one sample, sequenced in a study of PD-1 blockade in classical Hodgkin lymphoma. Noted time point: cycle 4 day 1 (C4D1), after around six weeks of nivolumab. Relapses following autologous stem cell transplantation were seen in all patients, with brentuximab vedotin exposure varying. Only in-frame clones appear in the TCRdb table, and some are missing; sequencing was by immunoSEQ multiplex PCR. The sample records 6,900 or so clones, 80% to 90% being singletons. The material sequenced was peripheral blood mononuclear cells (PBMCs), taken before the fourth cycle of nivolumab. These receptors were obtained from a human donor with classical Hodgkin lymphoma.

CDR3 sequence reads: CASSLDGGVNEKLFF. Written as DNA, the CDR3 is TGTGCCAGCAGCTTGGACGGGGGGGTAAATGAAAAACTGTTTTTT. The J gene is TRBJ1-4, the V gene TRBV5-4, with a tentative D call TRBD1 (5 bases). Trimming stripped 0 bases from V and 5 bases from J, with 11 bases between. The CDR3 spans 15 residues. CDR1 and CDR2 from the germline V gene are SGHNT and YYREEE (reference sequence).

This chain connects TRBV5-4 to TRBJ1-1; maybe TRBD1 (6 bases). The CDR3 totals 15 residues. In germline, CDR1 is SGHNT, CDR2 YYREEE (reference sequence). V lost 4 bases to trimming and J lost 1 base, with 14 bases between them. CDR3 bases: TGTGCCAGCAGCCCCGGGGGACAACAGAACACTGAAGCTTTCTTT. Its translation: CASSPGGQQNTEAFF.

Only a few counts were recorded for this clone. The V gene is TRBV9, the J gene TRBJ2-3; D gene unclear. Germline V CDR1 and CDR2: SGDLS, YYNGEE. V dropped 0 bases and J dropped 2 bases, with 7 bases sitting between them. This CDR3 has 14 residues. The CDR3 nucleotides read TGTGCCAGCAGCGTAGATCCGAACACAGATACGCAGTATTTT. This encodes CASSVDPNTDTQYF.

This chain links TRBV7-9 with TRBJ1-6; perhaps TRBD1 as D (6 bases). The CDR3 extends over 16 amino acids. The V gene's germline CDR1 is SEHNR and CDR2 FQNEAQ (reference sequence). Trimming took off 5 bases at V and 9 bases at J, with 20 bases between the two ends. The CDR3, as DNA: TGTGCCAGCAGCCCCATGGGGGGCAGGGCGGCTTCACCCCTCCACTTT. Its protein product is CASSPMGGRAASPLHF.

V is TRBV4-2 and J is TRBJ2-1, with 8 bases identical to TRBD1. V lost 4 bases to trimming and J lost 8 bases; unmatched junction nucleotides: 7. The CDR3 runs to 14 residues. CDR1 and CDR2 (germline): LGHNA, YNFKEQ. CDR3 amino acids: CASSPPDRVHEQFF. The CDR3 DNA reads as TGTGCCAGCAGCCCCCCGGACAGGGTGCATGAGCAGTTCTTC.

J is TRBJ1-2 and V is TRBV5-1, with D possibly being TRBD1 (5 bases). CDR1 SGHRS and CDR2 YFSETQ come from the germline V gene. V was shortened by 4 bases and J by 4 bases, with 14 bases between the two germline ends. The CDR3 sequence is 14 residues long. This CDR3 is CASSPNDSPYGYTF. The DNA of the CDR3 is TGCGCCAGCAGCCCCAACGACAGTCCCTATGGCTACACCTTC.

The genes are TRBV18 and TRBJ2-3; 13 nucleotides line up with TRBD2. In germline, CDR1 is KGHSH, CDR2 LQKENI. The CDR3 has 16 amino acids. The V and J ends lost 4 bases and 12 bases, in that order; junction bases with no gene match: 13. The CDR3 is CASSQAGLAGAYTQYF. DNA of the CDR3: TGTGCCAGCTCACAGGCTGGACTAGCGGGGGCCTACACCCAGTATTTT.